This is a list of T cell receptor beta chains from one sample in a study of cytomegalovirus exposure and HLA in healthy donors. The table came from immunoSEQ multiplex PCR; TCRdb's copy has only in-frame clones and leaves some out. Altogether about 110,000 clones are present, roughly 79% being singletons, with the ten largest covering 7.7%. Sequencing used PBMCs. The receptors originated from a woman aged 45-65 years in good health and CMV-seropositive. Both conserved end residues are trimmed from each CDR3. Rows give clone size only sometimes, using once, few, many, or a class for an expanded clone.

clone size	J gene	V gene	CDR3 protein
-	TRBJ2-3	TRBV29-1	SVEGGGLAGTDTQY
-	TRBJ2-7	TRBV19	ASSALGGRIGYEQY
-	TRBJ1-6	TRBV7-2	ASSSYNSPLH
once	TRBJ2-1	TRBV5-4	ASTQPRSGGRNEQF
once	TRBJ2-7	TRBV5-1	ASSPRLGARNIDEQY
-	TRBJ2-7	TRBV5-3	ARSLPDTIYEQY
once	TRBJ1-1	TRBV7-9	ALDGRRDTEAF
-	TRBJ2-1	TRBV4-1	ASSPSALESEQF
-	TRBJ2-3	TRBV19	ASSMWGSSSRLGTDTQY
-	TRBJ2-1	TRBV27	ASSHNEQF
-	TRBJ1-5	TRBV2	ASSGQGGQPQH
-	TRBJ1-5	TRBV9	ASSVGTGDQPQH
-	TRBJ2-7	TRBV5-5	ASSLEAGASYEQY
-	TRBJ2-4	TRBV2	ASSVGTGKNSQY
-	TRBJ1-1	TRBV6-1	ASSEDGGTEAF
few	TRBJ2-7	TRBV5-1	ASSLTGAKDEQY
-	-	TRBV5-3	ARSPFACARAPNSYEQY
once	TRBJ2-5	TRBV5-1	ASSLEGVGETQY
-	TRBJ2-7	TRBV9	ASSSMRGGAYEQY
-	TRBJ1-5	TRBV19	ASSSRDQPQH
once	TRBJ1-2	TRBV18	ASSPRTGDYGYT
-	TRBJ1-2	TRBV27	ASSSRDRSLGNGYT